Here is one T cell receptor (beta chain) with its context. Its antigen specificity is not known. Per-base qualities were not stored, and no clone one base away is much larger. Single viable CD3+CD4+CD8-CD45RO+ cells were sorted as memory CD4+ T cells on a FACSAria II. To determine CMV serostatus, a Roche Elecsys assay was used that detects serum IgG against CMV pp150, pp28, p38 and p52. After thawing, total CD4+ T cells were enriched by positive selection with CD4 magnetic microbeads. The samples came from a different study that was designed specifically to examine the CD4+ T cell memory repertoire. Peripheral blood mononuclear cells were isolated and cryopreserved following standard operating procedures; serum was stored at -80 °C. The staining relied on CD3-PerCP (BW264/56), CD4-APC (RPA-T4), CD45RO-PE (UCHT1) and CD8-Pacific Orange (3B5) antibodies, and Sytox blue was used to exclude non-viable cells.

The data stem from a study of memory CD4+ T cells and cytomegalovirus serostatus (dated by TCRdb to between 2019 and 2020). As for the study more broadly: The 33 healthy Belgian adults in the cohort included 9 who were CMV seropositive and roughly 25 who were CMV seronegative. To replicate a published TCR-based CMV serostatus classifier, the study sequenced CD4+ memory TCRbeta repertoires from a Belgian cohort whose cytomegalovirus serostatus was known. What the work shows at the level of the full study, not this receptor alone: Unlike the original study, which covered naive and memory CD4+ and CD8+ populations, the Belgian study sequenced only CD4+CD45RO+ memory cells. CMV serostatus prediction reached a median bootstrapped AUC of about 0.94 with the original framework and 0.91 with a US-trained random forest. The results were interpreted as suggesting that the CMV-associated TCR signature is largely present in the CD4+ memory repertoire. On the Belgian cohort, the classifier based on the original framework reached a median bootstrapped AUC of approximately 0.95, with a 95% CI of 0.76-1.00. Of around 160 previously reported CMV-associated TCRbeta sequences, approximately 64 appeared in the CD4+ memory repertoires, each in one to five individuals.

The Quick-DNA Microprep Kit was used to extract genomic DNA from the sorted cells. TCRbeta DNA was amplified with the immunoSEQ hsTCRbeta kit following the manufacturer's protocol. An Illumina MiSeq instrument was used to sequence the TCRbeta libraries. On the authors' methods: Once out-of-frame sequences had been removed, some 2 million distinct TCRbeta sequences were left, which works out to an average of approximately 73,000 per individual. Each individual was scored according to the count of 164 previously reported CMV-associated TCRbeta sequences and the total productive distinct TCRbeta count. A beta-binomial model was reimplemented in Python, and random forests from scikit-learn, run with default parameters, were trained on data from the US cohort. Classifier performance on the Belgian cohort was summarized as median AUC with percentile confidence intervals calculated over 10,000 bootstrap iterations. In TCRdb, the immuneACCESS table is reduced to in-frame sequences with V and J assigned. These tables do not hold every clone; where another copy was compared, an unresolved V gene accounts for under half, and the others remain unexplained. V, J and clone size derive from that table, while D and trimming were established from the DNA sequence. The sample table contains 65,000 to 95,000 clones; only one count was recorded for 80% of them. About 0.72% of the sample rests with the top ten.

CDR1 and CDR2 are drawn from the germline V gene: MNHEY, SVGAGI. Between the V and J ends, shortened by 1 base and 5 bases respectively, the junction contains 5 bases. The CDR3, cysteine through phenylalanine, is 12 amino acids long. Only the CDR3 DNA is retained, 36 bases long and in frame from the first base. The chain was built from TRBV6-5 and TRBJ1-2, with no confidently assigned D gene. The receptor was derived from an adult in good health and CMV-seronegative. The sequencing input was memory CD4+ T cells from blood. For the CDR3, the sequence is CASSYFGYGYTF. The DNA reads TGTGCCAGCAGTTACTTTGGTTATGGCTACACCTTC.